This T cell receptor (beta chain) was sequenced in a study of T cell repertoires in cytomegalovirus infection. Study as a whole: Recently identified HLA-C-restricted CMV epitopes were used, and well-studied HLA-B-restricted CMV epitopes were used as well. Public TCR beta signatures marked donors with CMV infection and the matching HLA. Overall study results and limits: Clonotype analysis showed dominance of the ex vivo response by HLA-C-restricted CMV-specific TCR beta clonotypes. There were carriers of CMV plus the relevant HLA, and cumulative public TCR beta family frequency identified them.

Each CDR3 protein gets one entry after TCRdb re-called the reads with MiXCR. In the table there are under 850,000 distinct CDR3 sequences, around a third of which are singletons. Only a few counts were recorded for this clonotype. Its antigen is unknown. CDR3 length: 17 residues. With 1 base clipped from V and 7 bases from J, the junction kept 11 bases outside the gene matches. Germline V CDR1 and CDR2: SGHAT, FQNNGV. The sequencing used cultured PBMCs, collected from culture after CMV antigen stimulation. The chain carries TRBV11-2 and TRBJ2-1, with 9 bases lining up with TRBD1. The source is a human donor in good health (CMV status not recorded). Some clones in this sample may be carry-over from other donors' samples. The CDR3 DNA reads TGTGCCAGCAGCTTAGGTAGATTGGGACAGGGAAGAAATGAGCAGTTCTTC. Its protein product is CASSLGRLGQGRNEQFF.